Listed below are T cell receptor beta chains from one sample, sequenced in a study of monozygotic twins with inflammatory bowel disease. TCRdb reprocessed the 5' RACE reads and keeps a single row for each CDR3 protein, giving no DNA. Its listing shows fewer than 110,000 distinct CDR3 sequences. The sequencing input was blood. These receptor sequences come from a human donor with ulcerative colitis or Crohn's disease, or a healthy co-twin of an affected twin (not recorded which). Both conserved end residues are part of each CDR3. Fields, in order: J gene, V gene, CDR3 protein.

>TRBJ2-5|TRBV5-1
CASSLALQGAIQETQYF
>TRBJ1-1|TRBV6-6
CASSYRQAAFF
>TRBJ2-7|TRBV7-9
CASSSTGTGPYEQYF
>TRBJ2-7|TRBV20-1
CSARGPLYEQYF
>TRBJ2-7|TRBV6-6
CASSPTATYERYF
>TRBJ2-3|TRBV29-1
CSVAGTSGDTDTQYF
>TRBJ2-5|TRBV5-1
CASSLEAGGETQYF
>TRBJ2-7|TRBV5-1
CASSSPSVRDRTYEQYF
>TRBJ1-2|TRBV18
CASSPTGYYGYTF
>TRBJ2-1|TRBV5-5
CASSARMGDYNEQFF
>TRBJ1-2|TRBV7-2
CASSALFGDYGYTF
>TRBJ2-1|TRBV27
CASSPWTSGRLDEQFF
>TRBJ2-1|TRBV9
CASSARLAGGGGEQFF
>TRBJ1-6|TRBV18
CASSPGTGFVRSPLHF
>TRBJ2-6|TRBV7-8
CASSPQDRSGANVLTF
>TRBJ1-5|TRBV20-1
CSASGWGGSNQPQHF
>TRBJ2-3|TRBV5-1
CASTPKAGGSDTQYF
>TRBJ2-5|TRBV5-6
CASSLDYPPETQYF
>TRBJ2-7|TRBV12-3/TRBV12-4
CASSTLGGYEQYF
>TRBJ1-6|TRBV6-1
CASGRQGANSPLHF
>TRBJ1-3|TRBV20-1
CSASDYRGSGNTIYF
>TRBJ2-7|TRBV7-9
CASSPDRGYEQYF
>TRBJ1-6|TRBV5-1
CASSLGDRDNSPLHF
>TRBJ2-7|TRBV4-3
CASSQDGTGSYEQYF
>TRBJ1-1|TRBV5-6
CASSASTEAFF
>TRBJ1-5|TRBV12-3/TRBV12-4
CASRSNRGKDTRPQHF
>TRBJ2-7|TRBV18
CASSPPSDSYEQYF
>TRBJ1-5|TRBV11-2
CASSLDVTGAGGPQHF
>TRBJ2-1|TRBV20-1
CIVREYHEQFF
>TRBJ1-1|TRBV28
CAIKGLMNTEAFF
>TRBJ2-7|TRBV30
CAWARLAGAYEQYF
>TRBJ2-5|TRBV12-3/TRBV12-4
CASSFRQQETQYF
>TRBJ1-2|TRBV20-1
CSARKGGLGGYTF
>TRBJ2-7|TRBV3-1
CASSPGQGLRHEQYF
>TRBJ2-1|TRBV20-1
CSAKSRGRNEQFF
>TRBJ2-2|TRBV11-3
CASSLAGGNTGELFF
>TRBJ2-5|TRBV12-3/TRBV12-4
CASSFAGDQETQYF
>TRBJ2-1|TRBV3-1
CASSQGHLNEQFF
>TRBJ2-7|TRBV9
CASSVGGGRVTYEQYF
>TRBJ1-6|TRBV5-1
CASSLGVGVNSPLHF
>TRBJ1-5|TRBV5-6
CASSLGTGIQHF
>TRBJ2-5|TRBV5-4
CASTLRGGSETQYF
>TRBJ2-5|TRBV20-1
CSARQGGLETQYF
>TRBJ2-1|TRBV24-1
CATSGHGLAGKHNEQFF
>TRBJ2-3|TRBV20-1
CSARVPAGGPDTQYF
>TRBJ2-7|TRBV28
CASSSPEASRGASYEQYF
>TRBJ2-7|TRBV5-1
CASSADNYEQYF
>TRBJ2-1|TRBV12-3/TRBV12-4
CASSLAVSEQSF
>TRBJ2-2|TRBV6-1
CASSPKLIERGHTGELFF
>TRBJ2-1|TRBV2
CASATLAVVSYNEQFF
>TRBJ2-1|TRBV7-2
CASSLGRPSGGKQQFF
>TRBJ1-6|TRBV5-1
CASSSARGVNNSPLHF
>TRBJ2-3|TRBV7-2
CASSLVSGSTDTQYF
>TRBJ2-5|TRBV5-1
CASRSRGGPEETQYF
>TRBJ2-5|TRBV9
CASSVEGGMETQYF
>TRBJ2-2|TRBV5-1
CASSLLTENTGELFF
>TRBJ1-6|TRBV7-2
CASSSALRDRKNSPLHF
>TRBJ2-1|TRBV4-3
CASSQDPDRGLYNEQFF
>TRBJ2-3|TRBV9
CASSATPTYTSGGFPQYF
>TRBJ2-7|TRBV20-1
CSARSRTGGTGGYEQYF